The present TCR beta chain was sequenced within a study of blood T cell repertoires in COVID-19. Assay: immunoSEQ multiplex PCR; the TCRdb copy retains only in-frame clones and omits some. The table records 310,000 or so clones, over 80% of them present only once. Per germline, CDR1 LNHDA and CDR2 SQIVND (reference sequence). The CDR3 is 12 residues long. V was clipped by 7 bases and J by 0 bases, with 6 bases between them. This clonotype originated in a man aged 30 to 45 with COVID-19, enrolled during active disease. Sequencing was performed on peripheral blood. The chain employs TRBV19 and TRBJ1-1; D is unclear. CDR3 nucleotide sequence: TGTGCCAGTACAGACATGAACACTGAAGCTTTCTTT. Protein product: CASTDMNTEAFF.